This T cell receptor beta chain originates from a study of T cell repertoires in cytomegalovirus infection. About the study: CMV epitopes used comprised recently identified HLA-C-restricted ones and well-studied HLA-B-restricted ones. Points from the study as a whole: Ex vivo responses were dominated by HLA-C-restricted CMV-specific TCR beta clonotypes.

One entry per CDR3 protein results from TCRdb running MiXCR on the reads. The sample records about 63,000 distinct CDR3 sequences, over 20% being singletons. To note about this clonotype: The antigen is unknown.

Material: CD8+ T cells from cultured PBMCs, obtained from culture after CMV antigen stimulation. The clonotype was recovered from a human donor in good health (CMV status not recorded). Some clones in this sample may be carry-over from other donors' samples.

The CDR3 loop reads CASSFRDRRNIQYF. The DNA for the CDR3 is TGTGCCAGCAGTTTCCGGGACAGGAGGAACATTCAGTACTTC. V gene TRBV6-6 combines with J gene TRBJ2-4; 8 bases align to TRBD1. This CDR3 is 14 amino acids long. The germline V gene has CDR1 MNHNY and CDR2 SVGAGI (reference sequence). V trimming: 4 bases; J trimming: 7 bases; junction bases outside the gene matches: 6.